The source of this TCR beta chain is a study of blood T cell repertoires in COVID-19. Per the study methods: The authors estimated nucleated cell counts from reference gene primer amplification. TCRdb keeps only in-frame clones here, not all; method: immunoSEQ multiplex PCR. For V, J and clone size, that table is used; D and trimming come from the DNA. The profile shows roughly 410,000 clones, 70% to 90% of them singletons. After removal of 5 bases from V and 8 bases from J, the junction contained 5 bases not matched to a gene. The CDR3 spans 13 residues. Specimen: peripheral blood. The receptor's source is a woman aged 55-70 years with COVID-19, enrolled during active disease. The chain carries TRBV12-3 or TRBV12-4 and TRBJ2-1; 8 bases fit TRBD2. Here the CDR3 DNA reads TGTGCCAGCAGTCCGACTAGCGTCCATGAGCAGTTCTTC. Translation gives CASSPTSVHEQFF.